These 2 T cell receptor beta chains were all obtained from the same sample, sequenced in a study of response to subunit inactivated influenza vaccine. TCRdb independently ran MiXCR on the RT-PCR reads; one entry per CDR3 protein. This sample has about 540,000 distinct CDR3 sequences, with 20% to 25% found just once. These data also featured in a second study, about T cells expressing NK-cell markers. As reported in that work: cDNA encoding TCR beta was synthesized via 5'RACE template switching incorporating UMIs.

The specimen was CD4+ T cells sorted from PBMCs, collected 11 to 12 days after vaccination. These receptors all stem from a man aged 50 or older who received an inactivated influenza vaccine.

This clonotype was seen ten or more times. This CDR3 reads CASSPPGSSYEQYF. The DNA for the CDR3 is TGCGCCAGCAGCCCGCCGGGAAGTAGCTACGAGCAGTACTTC. This rearrangement joins TRBV5-1 to TRBJ2-7; weak D call: TRBD2 (5 bases). Trimming took off 4 bases at V and 3 bases at J, with 14 bases between the two ends. Germline values: CDR1 SGHRS, CDR2 YFSETQ. The CDR3 length is 14 residues.

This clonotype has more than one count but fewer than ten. CDR3: CASSRSGRWGNNEQFF. The CDR3 nucleotides read TGTGCCAGCAGCCGGTCGGGACGATGGGGAAACAATGAGCAGTTCTTC. V gene TRBV14 combines with J gene TRBJ2-1, with D perhaps being TRBD1 or TRBD2 (5 bases each). V was cut by 4 bases and J by 5 bases, with 18 bases left in between. Germline CDR1 SGHDN, CDR2 FVKESK. CDR3 length equals 16 residues.